This passage covers 13 T cell receptor beta chains from one sample sequenced in a study of cytomegalovirus exposure and HLA in healthy donors. PCR involved 60 Vbeta and 13 Jbeta primers. Clones were sequenced by immunoSEQ multiplex PCR, and TCRdb holds only the in-frame ones, with some missing. Of fewer than 250,000 clones listed, about 69% were seen once; the top ten hold more than 4.5%. The sequenced material came from PBMCs. These receptor sequences come from a man aged 25 to 40 in good health and CMV-seropositive.

The chain recombines TRBV27 with TRBJ1-6; D may be TRBD1 (6 bases). Germline V gene lookup returns CDR1 MNHEY and CDR2 SMNVEV (reference sequence). Trimming stripped 6 bases from V and 7 bases from J, with 19 bases between. CDR3 length equals 16 residues. CDR3 residues: CASSHGQPQGNSPLHF. As DNA, the CDR3 is TGTGCCAGCAGCCACGGACAGCCCCAAGGAAATTCACCCCTCCACTTT.

This clone was observed once. The chain recombines TRBV9 with TRBJ2-6; D call uncertain. Germline loops: CDR1 SGDLS, CDR2 YYNGEE. V gave up 5 bases and J gave up 0 bases, with 9 bases separating them. The CDR3 has 15 amino acids. This chain's CDR3 is CASSTFSSGANVLTF. The CDR3 region has the DNA TGTGCCAGCAGTACTTTTAGCTCTGGGGCCAACGTCCTGACTTTC.

The J gene is TRBJ1-1, the V gene TRBV4-2, with 7 positions matching TRBD1. V lost 1 base to trimming and J lost 4 bases; unmatched junction nucleotides: 9. This CDR3 contains 16 residues. Germline CDR1 reads LGHNA; CDR2 reads YNFKEQ. CDR3 sequence: CASSQAVVRGFTEAFF. The CDR3, as DNA: TGTGCCAGCAGCCAAGCGGTGGTCAGGGGGTTCACTGAAGCTTTCTTT.

The chain employs TRBV19 and TRBJ1-1; D unclear. The germline V gene encodes CDR1 LNHDA and CDR2 SQIVND (reference sequence). This CDR3 has 14 residues. The V end lost 2 bases, the J end lost 7 bases, and 14 bases lay between the germline ends. CDR3 bases: TGTGCCAGTAGTATACCCAGGTCCCAAGGTGAAGCTTTCTTT. This translates into CASSIPRSQGEAFF.

V and J are TRBV21-1 and TRBJ2-7; the table's D call TRBD1 went unverified against the DNA. TRBV21-1 is a pseudogene locus. The CDR3 has 16 amino acids. The CDR3 here is CASSKAGQGDTYEQYF. DNA of the CDR3: TGTGCCAGCAGCAAAGCAGGACAGGGTGACACCTACGAGCAGTACTTC.

This chain joins TRBV27 and TRBJ2-7; 8 bases align to TRBD2. The germline gives CDR1 MNHEY, CDR2 SMNVEV (reference sequence). The CDR3 has 15 amino acids. Trimming removed 8 bases from V and 3 bases from J; junction bases left unmatched: 12. DNA for the CDR3: TGTGCCAGCTCTCCGGGGGGGGTTCCGCTCTACGAGCAGTACTTC. This encodes CASSPGGVPLYEQYF.

V is TRBV18 and J is TRBJ2-5; D might be TRBD1 (6 bases). From germline, CDR1 is KGHSH and CDR2 LQKENI. V was shortened by 2 bases and J by 5 bases, with 9 bases between the two germline ends. The CDR3 covers 13 residues. The DNA of the CDR3 is TGTGCCAGCTCACCAGACCAGGGGGAGACCCAGTACTTC. Amino acid sequence: CASSPDQGETQYF.

V is TRBV19 and J is TRBJ2-2; D not resolved. Germline loops: CDR1 LNHDA, CDR2 SQIVND (reference sequence). V was clipped by 1 base and J by 4 bases, with 4 bases between them. This CDR3 is built from 13 residues. The CDR3 loop reads CASSIAGTGELFF. In nucleotides, the CDR3 is TGTGCCAGTAGTATAGCCGGCACCGGGGAGCTGTTTTTT.

As regards this clone: Distinct nucleotide sequences in the sample also encode this CDR3. The chain's CDR3 is CSVDGQGGGNEQFF. The CDR3 DNA is TGCAGCGTTGACGGACAGGGCGGTGGGAATGAGCAGTTCTTC. The V call is TRBV29-1, the J call TRBJ2-1; TRBD1 matches 8 bases. The V gene end was trimmed by 3 bases and the J gene end by 7 bases; junction bases not matched to a gene: 8. In germline, CDR1 is SQVTM, CDR2 ANQGSEA. The CDR3 covers 14 residues.

The chain carries TRBV11-2 and TRBJ1-2; D unclear. The CDR3 is 13 amino acids. Trimming pared 8 bases from V and 4 bases from J, leaving 14 bases between. CDR1 and CDR2 (germline): SGHAT, FQNNGV. The CDR3 sequence: CASDFAESYGYTF. The CDR3 DNA reads TGTGCCAGCGATTTTGCGGAATCCTATGGCTACACCTTC.

The chain couples TRBV27 to TRBJ1-1; weak D call: TRBD1 (5 bases). Germline V gives CDR1 MNHEY, CDR2 SMNVEV (reference sequence). This CDR3 spans 16 amino acids. V lost 4 bases and J 1 base, leaving 16 bases between the germline ends. CDR3 coding DNA: TGTGCCAGCAGTTCACGCATATTACAGGCGAACACTGAAGCTTTCTTT. Its protein is CASSSRILQANTEAFF.

V and J are TRBV27 and TRBJ1-3, with TRBD1 matching over 8 bases. The CDR3 spans 14 residues. Germline trimming cut 6 bases from V and 2 bases from J; bases unmatched to any gene: 3. Germline CDR1 MNHEY, CDR2 SMNVEV (reference sequence). CDR3 residues: CASRGTGPGNTIYF. The CDR3 coding sequence is TGTGCCAGCAGGGGGACAGGCCCTGGAAACACCATATATTTT.

V and J are TRBV7-9 and TRBJ2-5; D call uncertain. The J call may be wrong; the DNA end is better matched by TRBJ2-7. Germline CDR1 and CDR2: SEHNR and FQNEAQ (reference sequence). There are 11 residues in the CDR3. The CDR3 sequence: CASSLVYEQYF. DNA of the CDR3: TGTGCCAGCAGCTTAGTCTACGAGCAGTACTTC.